These 5 T cell receptor beta chains share one sample of origin, sequenced in a study of CD8 T cells in Susac syndrome (dated by TCRdb to between 2018 and 2020). Receptor libraries were prepared by the immunoSEQ multiplex PCR assay. RNA was extracted with the RNeasy kit and about 0.5 to 1 ug was reverse transcribed using random hexamers. TCRdb's own reprocessing of the public reads used fastp at Q25 and MiXCR and kept productive beta chains. Records with the same CDR3 protein are collapsed into one entry carrying the most frequent genes and DNA. This sample lists around 220,000 distinct CDR3 sequences; about 94% were detected once. Together, the top ten hold 0.1% to 0.15% of the sample. The sample was CD8+ T cells from PBMCs. These receptors were taken from a human donor with multiple sclerosis.

The chain couples TRBV5-6 to TRBJ2-5; 10 bases agree with TRBD2. With V trimmed by 3 bases and J by 5 bases, 4 bases remained unmatched. This CDR3 spans 14 amino acids. CDR1 SGHDT and CDR2 YYEEEE come from the germline V gene. CDR3 sequence (DNA): TGTGCCAGCAGCTCCGGACTAGCGGTCGAGACCCAGTACTTC. Its translation: CASSSGLAVETQYF.

The V gene is TRBV13, the J gene TRBJ2-6, with 11 bases lining up with TRBD1. Germline V gives CDR1 PRHDT, CDR2 FYEKMQ (reference sequence). The V segment lost 5 bases and the J segment 0 bases; nucleotides outside the gene matches: 6. CDR3 length: 18 amino acids. CDR3 bases: TGTGCCAGCAGCGGTGGACAGGGGGCCATCTCTGGGGCCAACGTCCTGACTTTC. Residues: CASSGGQGAISGANVLTF.

As DNA, the CDR3 is TGTGCCAGTAGCCCCACCCGGAGCTCCTACGAGCAGTACTTC. It encodes CASSPTRSSYEQYF. The V and J genes are TRBV19 and TRBJ2-7; no firm D call. The CDR3 is 14 residues long. V was pared by 6 bases and J by 0 bases, with 12 bases between. Germline V gives CDR1 LNHDA, CDR2 SQIVND (reference sequence).

This chain connects TRBV7-9 to TRBJ2-7; possible D gene TRBD2, 5 bases. The germline CDR1 and CDR2 sequences are SEHNR and FQNEAQ (reference sequence). Trimming took off 7 bases at V and 3 bases at J, with 13 bases between the two ends. This CDR3 spans 13 amino acids. CDR3 amino acids: CASTFGGRYEQYF. The CDR3, as DNA: TGTGCCAGCACCTTCGGCGGGCGCTACGAGCAGTACTTC.

In this sample, this clonotype turned up once. CDR3 region: CASSQDGGGADTQYF. The CDR3 nucleotides are TGTGCCAGCAGCCAAGACGGCGGGGGGGCAGATACGCAGTATTTT. The chain links TRBV3-1 to TRBJ2-3; 9 bases agree with TRBD2. The CDR3 is 15 amino acids. CDR1 is LGHDT and CDR2 is YNNKEL in the germline V gene (reference sequence). The J segment lost 4 bases and the V segment lost 0 bases, leaving 2 bases of the junction unmatched.